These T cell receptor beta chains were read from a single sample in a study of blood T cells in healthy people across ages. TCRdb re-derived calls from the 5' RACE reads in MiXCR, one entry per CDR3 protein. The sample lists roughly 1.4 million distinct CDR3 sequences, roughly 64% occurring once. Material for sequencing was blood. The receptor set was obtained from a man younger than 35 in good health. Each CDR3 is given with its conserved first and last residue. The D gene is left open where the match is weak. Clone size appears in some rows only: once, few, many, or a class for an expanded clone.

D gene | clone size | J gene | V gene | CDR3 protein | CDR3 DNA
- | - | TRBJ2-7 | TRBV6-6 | CASSYSNSLVEQYF | TGTGCCAGCAGTTACTCTAACAGCCTCGTGGAGCAGTACTTC
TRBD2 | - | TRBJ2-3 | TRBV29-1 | CSVAGLATSTDTQYF | TGCAGCGTGGCCGGACTAGCAACTAGCACAGATACGCAGTATTTT
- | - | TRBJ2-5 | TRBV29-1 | CSFGSGGWETQYF | TGCAGTTTTGGGTCCGGGGGTTGGGAGACCCAGTACTTC
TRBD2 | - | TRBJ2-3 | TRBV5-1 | CASSYSRTSGRADTQYF | TGCGCCAGCAGCTACTCCCGGACTAGTGGGAGGGCAGATACGCAGTATTTT
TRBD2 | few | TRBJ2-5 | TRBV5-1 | CASRLAGRETQYF | TGCGCCAGCCGCCTAGCGGGGAGGGAGACCCAGTACTTC
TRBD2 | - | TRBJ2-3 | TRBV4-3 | CASSQGSQGGGPTDTQYF | TGCGCCAGCAGCCAAGGGTCCCAAGGCGGGGGGCCCACAGATACGCAGTATTTT
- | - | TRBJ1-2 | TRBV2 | CASTGLGGDGYTF | TGTGCCAGCACGGGGCTCGGAGGAGACGGCTACACCTTC
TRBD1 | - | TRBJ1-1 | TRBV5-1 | CASSPYLGQGASEAFF | TGCGCCAGCAGCCCCTACCTGGGACAGGGGGCGTCTGAAGCTTTCTTT
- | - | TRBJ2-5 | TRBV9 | CASSVVSSETQYF | TGTGCCAGCAGCGTAGTCAGTAGTGAGACCCAGTACTTC
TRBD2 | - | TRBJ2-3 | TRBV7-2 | CASNPSGGSSDTQYF | TGTGCCAGCAACCCTAGCGGGGGAAGCTCCGATACGCAGTATTTT
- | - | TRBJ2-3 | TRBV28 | CASSLVARPDTQYF | TGTGCCAGCAGTTTAGTCGCCAGGCCAGATACGCAGTATTTT
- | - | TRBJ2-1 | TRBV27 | CASSSWTNEQFF | TGTGCCAGCAGTTCATGGACCAATGAGCAGTTCTTC
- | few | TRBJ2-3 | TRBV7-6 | CASSLAYGGTDTQYF | TGTGCCAGCAGCTTAGCGTACGGGGGCACAGATACGCAGTATTTT
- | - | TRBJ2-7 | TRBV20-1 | CSARAQWGSYYEQYF | TGCAGTGCTAGGGCCCAGTGGGGCAGTTACTACGAGCAGTACTTC
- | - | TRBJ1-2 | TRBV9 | CASSPRGSGRYGYTF | TGTGCCAGCAGCCCCCGCGGATCAGGGCGCTATGGCTACACCTTC
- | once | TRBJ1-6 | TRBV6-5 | CASRPRNYNSPLHF | TGTGCCAGTCGTCCGAGAAACTATAATTCACCCCTCCACTTT
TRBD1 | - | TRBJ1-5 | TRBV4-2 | CASSQDGGGQGNQPQHF | TGTGCCAGCAGCCAAGATGGGGGGGGACAGGGTAACCAGCCCCAGCATTTT
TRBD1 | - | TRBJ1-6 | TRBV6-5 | CASKADRVNSPLHF | TGTGCCAGCAAGGCGGACAGGGTTAATTCACCCCTCCACTTT
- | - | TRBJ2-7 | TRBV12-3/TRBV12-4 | CAGSFLLGRNYEQYF | TGTGCCGGCAGTTTTCTTCTAGGCAGAAACTACGAGCAGTACTTC
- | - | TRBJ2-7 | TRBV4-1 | CASSHDFYEQYF | TGCGCCAGCAGCCATGATTTCTACGAGCAGTACTTC